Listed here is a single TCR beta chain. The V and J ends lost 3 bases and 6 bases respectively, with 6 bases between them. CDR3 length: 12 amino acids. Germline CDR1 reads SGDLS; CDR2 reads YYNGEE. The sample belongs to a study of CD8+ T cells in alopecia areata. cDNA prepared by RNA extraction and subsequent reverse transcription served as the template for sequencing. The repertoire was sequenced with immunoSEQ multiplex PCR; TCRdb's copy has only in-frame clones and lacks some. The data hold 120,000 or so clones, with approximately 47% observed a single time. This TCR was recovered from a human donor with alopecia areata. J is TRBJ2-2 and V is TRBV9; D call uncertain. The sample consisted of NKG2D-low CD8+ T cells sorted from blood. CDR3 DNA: TGTGCCAGCAGCGACCACCCCGGGGAGCTGTTTTTT. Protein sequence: CASSDHPGELFF.